This T cell receptor beta chain was observed in a study of T cells after yellow fever vaccination. Overall study context: Those fractions that held only low numbers of cells were prepared using the SMART-Seq v4 Ultra Low Input RNA kit.

The CDR3 consists of 11 residues. The V and J ends lost 3 bases and 7 bases respectively, with 9 bases between them. CDR1 is SQVTM, CDR2 ANQGSEA, per germline. For this clonotype: What it recognizes is unknown.

Study results and caveats: Reappearing after the booster were most of the clones from primary vaccination (around 96% CD4, approximately 89% CD8).

In making TCR cDNA, 5'RACE template switching added a universal primer site and UMIs to it. One entry per CDR3 protein results from TCRdb running MiXCR on the 5' RACE reads. The data show hundreds of thousands of distinct CDR3 sequences, with 9% to 15% seen just once and 14% to 15% held by the top ten. The sample in question was PBMCs, obtained on the day of the yellow fever booster vaccination. The genes are TRBV29-1 and TRBJ1-1, with TRBD1 as a possible D gene (6 bases). The clonotype was recovered from a young man who received the YFV17D yellow fever vaccine. The CDR3 coding sequence is TGCAGCGTTGACTCGACAGGTGAAGCTTTCTTT. Amino acid sequence: CSVDSTGEAFF. The variable domain in full, with the rest retrieved from reference TRBV29-1 and TRBJ1-1, is SAVISQKPSRDICQRGTSLTIQCQVDSQVTMMFWYRQQPGQSLTLIATANQGSEATYESGFVIDKFPISRPNLTFSTLTVSNMSPEDSSIYLCSVDSTGEAFFGQGTRLTVV.